The 28 T cell receptor beta chains listed next were all sequenced from one sample in a study of shared clonotypes between healthy human individuals. The repertoire was sequenced with immunoSEQ multiplex PCR; TCRdb's copy has only in-frame clones and lacks some. The sample contains under 300,000 clones, 50% to 80% of which appear only once. The specimen sequenced was memory CD4+ T cells sorted from blood. Indicated subset: CD45RA-negative fraction. The receptors stem from a man aged 25-45 years in good health.

The V and J genes are TRBV29-1 and TRBJ1-5, with TRBD1 matching 10 bases. The CDR3 is made up of 15 amino acids. From germline, CDR1 is SQVTM and CDR2 ANQGSEA. The V and J ends lost 5 bases and 0 bases, in that order; junction bases with no gene match: 4. CDR3 protein: CSVRQGADSNQPQHF. As DNA, the CDR3 is TGCAGCGTTAGACAGGGGGCGGATAGCAATCAGCCCCAGCATTTT.

The chain combines TRBV27 with TRBJ2-7; weak D call: TRBD1 (6 bases). Looked up from germline, CDR1 is MNHEY and CDR2 is SMNVEV (reference sequence). This CDR3 comprises 14 residues. V was trimmed by 7 bases and J by 0 bases, leaving 13 bases between them. The CDR3 region is CASKDRPSSYEQYF. The CDR3 DNA reads TGTGCCAGCAAAGACAGGCCGAGCTCCTACGAGCAGTACTTC.

The chain couples TRBV5-6 to TRBJ1-5, with D unresolved. The CDR3 extends over 13 amino acids. Germline loops: CDR1 SGHDT, CDR2 YYEEEE. Deletions cut 2 bases from V and 2 bases from J, with 5 bases between. The CDR3 spells CASSFSGNQPQHF. The CDR3 nucleotides read TGTGCCAGCAGCTTCTCTGGCAATCAGCCCCAGCATTTT.

The V call is TRBV11-2, the J call TRBJ2-5; D gene unclear. V was pared by 5 bases and J by 5 bases, with 15 bases between. The CDR3 extends over 14 amino acids. CDR1 and CDR2 (germline): SGHAT, FQNNGV. CDR3 sequence: CASSLVSVAETQYF. The CDR3 DNA reads as TGTGCCAGCAGCCTCGTCAGTGTTGCGGAGACCCAGTACTTC.

J is TRBJ2-2 and V is TRBV18; D is perhaps TRBD1 (6 bases). V lost 6 bases, J lost 2 bases, and 13 bases lay in between. The germline V gene has CDR1 KGHSH and CDR2 LQKENI. This CDR3 has 15 amino acids. The CDR3 DNA reads TGTGCCAGCTCTCCGACAGGTTCTAACACCGGGGAGCTGTTTTTT. The encoded protein is CASSPTGSNTGELFF.

This chain uses TRBV6-5 with TRBJ1-1, with D unresolved. The V and J ends lost 5 bases and 5 bases respectively, with 18 bases between them. CDR3 length: 15 residues. Germline CDR1 and CDR2: MNHEY and SVGAGI. The CDR3 DNA reads TGTGCCAGCAGTAGACCCCAATTGAGTCAGACTGAAGCTTTCTTT. Amino acids: CASSRPQLSQTEAFF.

Written as DNA, the CDR3 is TGCGCCAGCAGCTTGGCCCTTACCTCAGGGGACTACACAGATACGCAGTATTTT. Its protein product is CASSLALTSGDYTDTQYF. This sequence joins TRBV5-1 and TRBJ2-3; D perhaps matches TRBD2 (7 bases). The CDR3 has 18 amino acids. Germline values: CDR1 SGHRS, CDR2 YFSETQ. Deletions cut 0 bases from V and 2 bases from J, with 19 bases between. The whole variable domain, remainder taken from reference TRBV5-1 and TRBJ2-3, is KAGVTQTPRYLIKTRGQQVTLSCSPISGHRSVSWYQQTPGQGLQFLFEYFSETQRNKGNFPGRFSGRQFSNSRSEMNVSTLELGDSALYLCASSLALTSGDYTDTQYFGPGTRLTVL.

The V call is TRBV28, the J call TRBJ1-5, with D tentatively TRBD1 (5 bases). The germline CDR1 and CDR2 sequences are MDHEN and SYDVKM. The CDR3 totals 17 residues. The V end was cut by 6 bases, the J end by 1 base, with 19 bases between. The CDR3 region is CASSSRIGVISNQPQHF. The CDR3 DNA sequence: TGTGCCAGCAGCTCTAGAATAGGGGTAATAAGCAATCAGCCCCAGCATTTT.

This clone was picked up a small number of times. The CDR3 DNA reads TGTGCCAGTAGCGGGAGTATGGGTGAGCAGTTCTTC. It encodes CASSGSMGEQFF. This sequence joins TRBV28 and TRBJ2-1; 9 positions agree with TRBD2. This CDR3 is 12 amino acids long. CDR1 and CDR2 (germline): MDHEN, SYDVKM. V lost 9 bases and J lost 9; bases outside the gene matches: 6.

This clone has a handful of counts. This rearrangement joins TRBV6-5 to TRBJ1-2, with D maybe TRBD1 (5 bases). Germline CDR1 and CDR2: MNHEY and SVGAGI. This CDR3 has 14 residues. The V gene lost 5 bases and the J gene lost 4 bases, with 14 bases spanning the gap. The DNA for the CDR3 is TGTGCCAGCAGTGAGCGAGGACACCCCTATGGCTACACCTTC. This encodes CASSERGHPYGYTF.

The rearrangement links TRBV7-2 to TRBJ2-1; 11 bases are a match to TRBD1. V shed 3 bases, J shed 5 bases, and the junction held 3 bases outside the gene matches. Germline V gene sequence: CDR1 SGHTA, CDR2 FQGNSA. The CDR3 contains 15 residues. As DNA, the CDR3 is TGTGCCAGCAGCTTGGGACAGGGGGTCCACAATGAGCAGTTCTTC. Amino acids: CASSLGQGVHNEQFF.

This chain connects TRBV7-7 to TRBJ2-5; possibly TRBD1 or TRBD2 for D (5 bases each). The ends were cut back, 1 base at V and 5 bases at J, with 11 bases in the middle. The CDR3 covers 14 residues. Per the germline V gene, CDR1 is SSHAT and CDR2 is FNYEAQ (reference sequence). CDR3 loop: CASSLGGVGETQYF. The CDR3, as DNA: TGTGCCAGCAGCTTAGGAGGGGTCGGGGAGACCCAGTACTTC.

The chain is built from TRBV6-6 and TRBJ1-2; 10 bases match TRBD1. The CDR3 sequence is 14 residues long. J gave up 5 bases and V 2 bases, and 2 bases lay outside the gene matches. Germline V gene sequence: CDR1 MNHNY, CDR2 SVGAGI (reference sequence). The CDR3 DNA reads TGTGCCAGCAGTTACGGACAGGGGGTGTATGGCTACACCTTC. Translation: CASSYGQGVYGYTF.

The V gene is TRBV2, the J gene TRBJ2-2; 8 nucleotides match TRBD2. Germline trimming cut 6 bases from V and 0 bases from J; bases unmatched to any gene: 6. CDR1 and CDR2 (germline): SNHLY, FYNNEI. The CDR3 consists of 16 residues. The CDR3 coding sequence is TGTGCCAGCAGATATCCGGGACTAGCGAACACCGGGGAGCTGTTTTTT. This encodes CASRYPGLANTGELFF.

Turning to this clone: Within the sample, other DNA sequences also encode this same CDR3. The rearrangement joins TRBV5-4 to TRBJ1-2; 11 nucleotides agree with TRBD1. V lost 4 bases, J lost 5 bases, and 4 bases stayed unmatched. The CDR3 sequence is 14 residues long. Germline CDR1 and CDR2: SGHNT and YYREEE (reference sequence). This chain's CDR3 is CASSPGQGVYGYTF. CDR3 sequence (DNA): TGTGCCAGCAGCCCGGGACAGGGGGTGTATGGCTACACCTTC.

V and J are TRBV18 and TRBJ2-5; tentative D call: TRBD1 (6 bases). V lost 3 bases and J lost 2, with 10 bases in between. CDR3 length equals 14 residues. The germline gives CDR1 KGHSH, CDR2 LQKENI. This CDR3 reads CASSPGQEQETQYF. CDR3 nucleotides: TGTGCCAGCTCACCGGGACAAGAACAAGAGACCCAGTACTTC.

The chain links TRBV5-1 to TRBJ1-1; tentative D call: TRBD1 (5 bases). From germline, CDR1 is SGHRS and CDR2 YFSETQ. The germline V and J ends were trimmed by 4 bases and 1 base, with 20 bases remaining between them. The CDR3 is made up of 17 amino acids. The CDR3 loop reads CASSPTVRADRNTEAFF. The CDR3 DNA sequence: TGCGCCAGCAGCCCTACCGTCAGGGCGGATAGGAACACTGAAGCTTTCTTT.

This chain joins TRBV30 and TRBJ2-1; TRBD2 is a possible D gene (6 bases). Trimming removed 0 bases at V and 4 bases at J, with 7 bases between. Germline V gives CDR1 GTSNPN, CDR2 SVGIG (reference sequence). The CDR3 spans 13 residues. CDR3 residues: CAWSVGLYNEQFF. CDR3 sequence (DNA): TGTGCCTGGAGTGTAGGACTATACAATGAGCAGTTCTTC.

This chain joins TRBV28 and TRBJ2-1; D may match TRBD1 or TRBD2 (5 bases each). Trimming removed 2 bases from V and 4 bases from J, with 18 bases in between. Germline-derived CDR1 and CDR2 are MDHEN and SYDVKM. The CDR3 consists of 17 residues. The CDR3 nucleotides read TGTGCCAGCAGTTTAGAGAAGGGACGGGTTGCGTACAATGAGCAGTTCTTC. This translates into CASSLEKGRVAYNEQFF.

The J gene is TRBJ2-4, the V gene TRBV18; D may be TRBD1 or TRBD2 (6 bases each). The CDR3 is made up of 17 amino acids. Trimming pared 2 bases from V and 0 bases from J, leaving 14 bases between. Per the germline V gene, CDR1 is KGHSH and CDR2 is LQKENI. The CDR3 DNA is TGTGCCAGCTCACCAGACGGGGGCCACATAGCCAAAAACATTCAGTACTTC. Residues: CASSPDGGHIAKNIQYF.

This clone was observed a handful of times. This chain uses TRBV18 with TRBJ1-5; TRBD1 matches at 10 bases. The CDR3 contains 14 residues. The V and J ends lost 6 bases and 11 bases, in that order; junction bases with no gene match: 10. CDR1 and CDR2 from the germline V gene are KGHSH and LQKENI. CDR3 protein: CASSDRGPNPAQHF. Written as DNA, the CDR3 is TGTGCCAGCTCTGACAGGGGGCCGAATCCAGCCCAGCATTTT. Together with reference TRBV18 and TRBJ1-5, the CDR3 gives the full variable domain: NAGVMQNPRHLVRRRGQEARLRCSPMKGHSHVYWYRQLPEEGLKFMVYLQKENIIDESGMPKERFSAEFPKEGPSILRIQQVVRGDSAAYFCASSDRGPNPAQHFGDGTRLSIL.

The chain joins TRBV18 to TRBJ2-5; 9 positions agree with TRBD1. V shed 5 bases, J shed 0 bases, and the junction held 7 bases outside the gene matches. The length of the CDR3 is 16 residues. The germline V gene has CDR1 KGHSH and CDR2 LQKENI. CDR3 sequence reads: CASSGTGTGNQETQYF. The CDR3 nucleotides read TGTGCCAGCTCAGGGACCGGGACAGGGAACCAAGAGACCCAGTACTTC.

This clone appeared a single time. CDR3 amino acids: CASSLGSRGLGYGYTF. In DNA form, the CDR3 reads TGTGCCAGCAGCTTAGGCAGCAGGGGGCTTGGCTATGGCTACACCTTC. The V call is TRBV7-6, the J call TRBJ1-2, with 8 bases aligning to TRBD1. The CDR3 sequence is 16 residues long. Germline trimming cut 1 base from V and 4 bases from J; bases unmatched to any gene: 8. Per germline, CDR1 SGHVS and CDR2 FNYEAQ.

This CDR3 is CASSLSPQSNTEAFF. CDR3 sequence (DNA): TGTGCCAGCAGCTTGTCGCCGCAATCGAACACTGAAGCTTTCTTT. The genes are TRBV5-6 and TRBJ1-1; unclear D gene. Between the trimmed V and J ends, which lost 1 base and 1 base, there was a span of 11 bases. CDR1 is SGHDT, CDR2 YYEEEE, per germline. The CDR3 totals 15 residues. Full variable domain (outside the CDR3, taken from reference TRBV5-6 and TRBJ1-1): DAGVTQSPTHLIKTRGQQVTLRCSPKSGHDTVSWYQQALGQGPQFIFQYYEEEERQRGNFPDRFSGHQFPNYSSELNVNALLLGDSALYLCASSLSPQSNTEAFFGQGTRLTVV.

The gene calls are TRBV5-4 and TRBJ2-1; D call uncertain. Between the trimmed V and J ends, which lost 4 bases and 8 bases, there was a span of 13 bases. CDR3 size: 13 residues. CDR1 and CDR2 (germline): SGHNT, YYREEE (reference sequence). The CDR3 reads CASSLGPPDEQFF. The CDR3 DNA is TGTGCCAGCAGCCTCGGACCCCCGGATGAGCAGTTCTTC.

The rearrangement links TRBV28 to TRBJ2-3, with D tentatively TRBD1 (5 bases). With 2 bases removed from V and 2 bases from J, the gap between germline ends came to 20 bases. This CDR3 has 18 amino acids. The germline V gene encodes CDR1 MDHEN and CDR2 SYDVKM. The CDR3 loop reads CASSLRLDSSFLTDTQYF. The CDR3 nucleotides read TGTGCCAGCAGTTTACGACTCGACAGTAGTTTCCTCACAGATACGCAGTATTTT.

Worth noting for this clone: This clone may be a read error of a much larger clone one base away. The rearrangement joins TRBV5-4 to TRBJ2-7; D is ambiguous. Deletions cut 0 bases from V and 3 bases from J, with 4 bases between. The CDR3 is 12 residues long. The germline V gene encodes CDR1 SGHNT and CDR2 YYREEE (reference sequence). The chain's CDR3 is CASSLDIYEQYF. In DNA, the CDR3 is TGTGCCAGCAGCTTGGACATCTACGAGCAGTACTTC.

The rearrangement uses TRBV2 and TRBJ2-7; possible D gene TRBD2, 5 bases. The germline CDR1 and CDR2 sequences are SNHLY and FYNNEI. V was trimmed by 1 base and J by 3 bases, leaving 10 bases between them. This CDR3 is 14 amino acids long. The CDR3 spells CASSEDGLNYEQYF. CDR3 nucleotides: TGTGCCAGCAGTGAAGATGGACTGAACTACGAGCAGTACTTC.